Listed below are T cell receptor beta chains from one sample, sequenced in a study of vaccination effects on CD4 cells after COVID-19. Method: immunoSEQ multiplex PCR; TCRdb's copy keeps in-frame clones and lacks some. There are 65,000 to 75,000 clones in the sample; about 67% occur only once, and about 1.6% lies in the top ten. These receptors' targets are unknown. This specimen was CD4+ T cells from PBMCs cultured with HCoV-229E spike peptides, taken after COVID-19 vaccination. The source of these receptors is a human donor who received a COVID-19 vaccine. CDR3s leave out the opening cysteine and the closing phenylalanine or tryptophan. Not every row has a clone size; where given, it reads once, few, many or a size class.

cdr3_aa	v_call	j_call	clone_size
ASSAHRVDEQF	TRBV9	TRBJ2-1	.
ASSRDRRQETQY	TRBV6-6	TRBJ2-5	.
ASSSSGGKGHTEAF	TRBV5-4	TRBJ1-1	.
AWTARTGGAGANVLT	TRBV30	TRBJ2-6	.
ASSLTGVVTDTQY	TRBV7-9	TRBJ2-3	.
ASSSVFGTGNQPQH	TRBV5-5	TRBJ1-5	.
ASSPGEGSSYNSPLH	TRBV4-1	TRBJ1-6	.
ASSFGAEDTPQH	TRBV5-1	TRBJ1-5	.
ASSFVQLAASSGDYNEQF	TRBV6-2/TRBV6-3	TRBJ2-1	few
ASSGQGSKDTQY	TRBV6-2/TRBV6-3	TRBJ2-3	.
ASSVVSVSGNTIY	TRBV2	TRBJ1-3	.
ACWDRGLNEKLF	TRBV30	TRBJ1-4	once
ASSLGKQGNTEAF	TRBV5-4	TRBJ1-1	.
ASSSGGTPLTGELF	TRBV19	TRBJ2-2	once
ASLAFGTGMATNEKLF	TRBV10-2	TRBJ1-4	.
ASSQQGPNEKLF	TRBV2	TRBJ1-4	.
ASISRGHQPQH	TRBV28	TRBJ1-5	.
ASSRRVSTDTQY	TRBV2	TRBJ2-3	.
ASSQVGQGYSEAF	TRBV14	TRBJ1-1	.
ASRRGTDTQY	TRBV2	TRBJ2-3	.
ASSPTGSETQY	TRBV18	TRBJ2-5	.
ASSQKGAGELF	TRBV27	TRBJ2-2	.
ASSFGSLLNGYT	TRBV5-6	TRBJ1-2	.
ASSVAAGVINEQF	TRBV9	TRBJ2-1	.
ASSLGAASYGYT	TRBV5-1	TRBJ1-2	.
ASSLAGGPTDTQY	TRBV7-2	TRBJ2-3	.